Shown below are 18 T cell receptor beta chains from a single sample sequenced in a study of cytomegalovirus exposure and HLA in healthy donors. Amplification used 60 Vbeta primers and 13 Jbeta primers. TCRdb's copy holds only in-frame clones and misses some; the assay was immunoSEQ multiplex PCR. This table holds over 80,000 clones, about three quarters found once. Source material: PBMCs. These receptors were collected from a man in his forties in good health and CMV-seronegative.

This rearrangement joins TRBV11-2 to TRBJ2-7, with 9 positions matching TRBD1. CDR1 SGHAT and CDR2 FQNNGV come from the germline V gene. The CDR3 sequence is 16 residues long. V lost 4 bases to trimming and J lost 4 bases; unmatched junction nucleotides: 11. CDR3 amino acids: CASSSNPGTGRYEQYF. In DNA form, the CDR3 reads TGTGCCAGCAGCTCTAACCCCGGGACAGGGAGGTACGAGCAGTACTTC.

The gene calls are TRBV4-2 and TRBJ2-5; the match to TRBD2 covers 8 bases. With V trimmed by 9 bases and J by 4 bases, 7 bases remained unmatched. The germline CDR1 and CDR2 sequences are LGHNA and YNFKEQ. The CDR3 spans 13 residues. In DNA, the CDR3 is TGTGCCAGTTTTCGGGGGGGCCGAGAGACCCAGTACTTC. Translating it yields CASFRGGRETQYF.

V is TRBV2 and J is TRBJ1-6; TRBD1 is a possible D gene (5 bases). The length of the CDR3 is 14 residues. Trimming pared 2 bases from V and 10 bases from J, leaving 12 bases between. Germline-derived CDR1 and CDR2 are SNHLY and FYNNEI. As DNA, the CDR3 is TGTGCCAGCAGTGAACTAGGGGTCGACTCACCCCTCCACTTT. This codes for CASSELGVDSPLHF.

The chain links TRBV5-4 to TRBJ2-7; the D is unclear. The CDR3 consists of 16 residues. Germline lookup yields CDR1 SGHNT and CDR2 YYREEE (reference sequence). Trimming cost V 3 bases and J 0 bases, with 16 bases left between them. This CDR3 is CASSSHRVSPSYEQYF. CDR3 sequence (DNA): TGTGCCAGCAGCTCCCACCGGGTGTCCCCCTCCTACGAGCAGTACTTC.

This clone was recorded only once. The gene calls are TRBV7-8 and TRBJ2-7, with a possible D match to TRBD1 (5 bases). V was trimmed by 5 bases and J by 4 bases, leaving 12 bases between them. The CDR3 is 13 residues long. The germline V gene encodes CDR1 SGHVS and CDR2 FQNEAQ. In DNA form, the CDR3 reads TGTGCCAGCAGCGCTGTTCAGGGATACGAGCAGTACTTC. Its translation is CASSAVQGYEQYF.

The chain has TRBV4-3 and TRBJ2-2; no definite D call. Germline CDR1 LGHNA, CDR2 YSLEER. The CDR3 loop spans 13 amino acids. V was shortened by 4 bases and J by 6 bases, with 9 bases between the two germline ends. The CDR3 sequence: CASSLHRAGELFF. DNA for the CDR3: TGCGCCAGCAGCCTGCACCGGGCCGGGGAGCTGTTTTTT.

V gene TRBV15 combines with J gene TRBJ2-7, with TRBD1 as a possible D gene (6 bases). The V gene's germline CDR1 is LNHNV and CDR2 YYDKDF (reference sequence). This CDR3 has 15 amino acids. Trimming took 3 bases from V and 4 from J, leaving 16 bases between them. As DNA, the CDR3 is TGTGCCACCAGCAGGGATAAACAGGGAACGTACGAGCAGTACTTC. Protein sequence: CATSRDKQGTYEQYF.

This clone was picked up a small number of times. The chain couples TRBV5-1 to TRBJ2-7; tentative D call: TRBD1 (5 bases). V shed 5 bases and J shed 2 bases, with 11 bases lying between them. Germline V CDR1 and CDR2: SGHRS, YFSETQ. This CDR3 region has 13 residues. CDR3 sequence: CASSARDPYEQYF. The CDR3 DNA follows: TGCGCCAGCAGTGCCAGGGATCCCTACGAGCAGTACTTC.

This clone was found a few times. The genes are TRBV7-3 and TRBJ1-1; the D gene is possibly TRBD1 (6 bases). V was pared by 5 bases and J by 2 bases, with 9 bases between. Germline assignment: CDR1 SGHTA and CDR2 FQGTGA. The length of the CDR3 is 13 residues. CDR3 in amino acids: CASSEGHNTEAFF. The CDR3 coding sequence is TGTGCCAGCAGCGAGGGACATAACACTGAAGCTTTCTTT. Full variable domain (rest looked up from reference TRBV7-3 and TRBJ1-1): GAGVSQTPSNKVTEKGKYVELRCDPISGHTALYWYRQSLGQGPEFLIYFQGTGAADDSGLPNDRFFAVRPEGSVSTLKIQRTERGDSAVYLCASSEGHNTEAFFGQGTRLTVV.

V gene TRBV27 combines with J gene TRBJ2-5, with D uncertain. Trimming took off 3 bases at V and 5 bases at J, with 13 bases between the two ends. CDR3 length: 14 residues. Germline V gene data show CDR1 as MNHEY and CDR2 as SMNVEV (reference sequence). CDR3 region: CASSLYSEYETQYF. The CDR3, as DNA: TGTGCCAGCAGTTTGTACTCTGAATATGAGACCCAGTACTTC.

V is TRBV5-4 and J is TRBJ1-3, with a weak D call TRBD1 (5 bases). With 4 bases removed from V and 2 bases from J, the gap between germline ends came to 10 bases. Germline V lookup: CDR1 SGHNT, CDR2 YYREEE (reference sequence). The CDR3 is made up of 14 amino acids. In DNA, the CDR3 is TGTGCCAGCAGCCCCGGACAAGCTGGAAACACCATATATTTT. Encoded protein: CASSPGQAGNTIYF.

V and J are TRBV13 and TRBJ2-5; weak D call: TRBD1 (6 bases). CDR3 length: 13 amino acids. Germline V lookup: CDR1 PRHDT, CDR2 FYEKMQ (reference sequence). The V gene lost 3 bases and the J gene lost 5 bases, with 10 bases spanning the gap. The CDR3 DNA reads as TGTGCCAGCAGCTTCAGACAGGCGGAGACCCAGTACTTC. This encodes CASSFRQAETQYF.

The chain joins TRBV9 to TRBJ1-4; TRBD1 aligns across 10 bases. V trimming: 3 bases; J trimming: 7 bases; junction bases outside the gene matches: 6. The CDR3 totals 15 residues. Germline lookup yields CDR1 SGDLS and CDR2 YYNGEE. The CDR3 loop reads CASSARQGAGEKLFF. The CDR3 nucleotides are TGTGCCAGCAGCGCAAGACAGGGGGCTGGTGAAAAACTGTTTTTT.

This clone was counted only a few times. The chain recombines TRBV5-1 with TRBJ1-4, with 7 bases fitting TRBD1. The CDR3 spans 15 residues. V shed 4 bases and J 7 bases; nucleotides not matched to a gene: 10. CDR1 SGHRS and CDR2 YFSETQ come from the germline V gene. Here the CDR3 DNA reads TGCGCCAGCAGCCCCCCGGGGCAGGGGGGTGAAAAACTGTTTTTT. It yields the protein CASSPPGQGGEKLFF.

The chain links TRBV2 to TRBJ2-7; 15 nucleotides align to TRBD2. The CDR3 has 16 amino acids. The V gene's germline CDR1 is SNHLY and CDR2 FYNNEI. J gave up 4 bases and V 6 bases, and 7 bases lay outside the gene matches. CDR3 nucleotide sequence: TGTGCCAGCAGCGAGGGACTAGCGGGGGGCCCATACGAGCAGTACTTC. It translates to CASSEGLAGGPYEQYF.

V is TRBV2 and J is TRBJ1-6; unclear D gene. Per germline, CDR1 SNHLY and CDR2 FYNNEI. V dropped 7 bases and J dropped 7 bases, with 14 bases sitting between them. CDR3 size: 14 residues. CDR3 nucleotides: TGTGCCAGCAATGGAGAGGGTGGAAATTCACCCCTCCACTTT. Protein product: CASNGEGGNSPLHF.

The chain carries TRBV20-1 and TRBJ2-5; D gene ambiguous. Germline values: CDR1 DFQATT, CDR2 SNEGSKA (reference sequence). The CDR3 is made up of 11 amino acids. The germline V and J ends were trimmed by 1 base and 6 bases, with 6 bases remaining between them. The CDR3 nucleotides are TGCAGTGCTAGAGCTAAGAAGACCCAGTACTTC. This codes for CSARAKKTQYF.

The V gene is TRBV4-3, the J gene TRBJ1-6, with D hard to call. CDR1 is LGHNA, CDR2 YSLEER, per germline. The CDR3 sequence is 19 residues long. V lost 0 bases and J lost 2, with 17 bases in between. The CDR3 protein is CASSQDTPLRGAYNSPLHF. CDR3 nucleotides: TGCGCCAGCAGCCAAGACACCCCATTGAGAGGTGCCTATAATTCACCCCTCCACTTT.